This TCR beta chain emerged from a study of blood T cell repertoires in COVID-19 (dated by TCRdb to the early 2020s). Study-level background: Collaborator samples came from the United States, Italy and Spain and covered acute and convalescent phases of COVID-19. The material from the prospective study consisted of cDNA or gDNA derived from T cells, B-cell-depleted T cells, or PBMCs. Subjects who had been exposed to COVID-19, were actively infected with it, or had recovered from it provided the deeply sampled blood TCRbeta repertoires that made up the dataset. The repertoires were made available in a free public database intended to serve as a resource for research on the immune response to SARS-CoV-2. Samples came from the ongoing ImmuneRACE study (first 160 participants) plus 1,254 subjects from 6 global collaborators. The sample metadata nearly always contained a de-identified subject ID, COVID-19 status, age in years and sex. Where HLA class I and class II types were available, the types were taken from metadata supplied by the sample provider, not from assay-based typing.

For this clone: Its cognate antigen has yet to be identified. No base-level quality is on record; no much larger clone is a single base apart.

Counted from cysteine to phenylalanine, this CDR3 has 15 amino acids. The entry retains the CDR3 DNA only, 45 bases that are in frame from base 1. As encoded in the germline V gene, CDR1 is MDHEN while CDR2 is SYDVKM. Trimming accounts for 5 bases at V and 3 bases at J, while the number of junction bases matched to no gene is 7. TCRbeta CDR3 regions were amplified from genomic DNA by means of the immunoSEQ Assay, a bias-controlled multiplex PCR. Concerning the study's data processing: Nucleated cell counts per sample were estimated from amplification of reference gene primers within the assay. Sequence reads were collapsed and filtered to measure the absolute abundance of every unique TCRbeta CDR3 rearrangement. For each sample, productive Simpson clonality was calculated as the square root of Simpson's diversity index across productive rearrangements. Not all clones reach the TCRdb copy of this immuneACCESS table, which keeps in-frame sequences only. Checked studies attribute under half of the gap to unresolved V genes and leave the rest unexplained. That table gives V, J and clone size, and the DNA gave D and trimming. This sample is represented by 70,000 to 95,000 clones; nearly 90% of them were singletons. The top ten clonotypes cover approximately 5.6% of the sample.

Whole blood was collected in K2EDTA tubes by collaborating institutions according to the institutions' own protocols. For TCRbeta analysis, collaborators shipped samples in one of three forms: frozen whole blood, isolated PBMCs, or DNA extracted from either of those sample types. Overall study results and their limits: Clinical and demographic metadata were provided uncurated, with the amount varying by source and participant.

Material: peripheral blood. The rearranged chain carries TRBV28 and TRBJ2-5; 9 bases in the middle match TRBD1. This receptor was taken from a woman aged 80 or over with active COVID-19. The sequenced DNA is TGTGCCAGCAGTGCCGCCGGGACAGGGAAAGAGACCCAGTACTTC. It specifies CASSAAGTGKETQYF.